The 27 T cell receptor beta chains listed next were all sequenced from one sample in a study of graft-versus-host responses after intestinal transplantation (dated by TCRdb to the early 2020s). The protocol used for the library was the immunoSEQ multiplex PCR assay. The source is immuneACCESS, and TCRdb retained only in-frame sequences with V and J called. Part of the clones is not carried over; for the studies checked, unresolved V genes explain less than half of this, and the remainder is unexplained. This sample holds nearly 95,000 clones; roughly 91% were observed only once. The ten largest clones take up 1.5% to 2.5% of the sample. Their specific antigens are unknown. Reading the label with the study, this specimen's time point is: cells obtained before transplantation from donor or recipient. Source: unstimulated CD8+ T cells sorted from spleen or lymph node cells, taken before intestinal transplant. All receptors come from a human donor who received an intestinal transplant.

CDR3 DNA sequence: TGTGCCAGCAGCTTAGAGGGGATCGACAGGTTCAATGGCTACACCTTC. The encoded protein is CASSLEGIDRFNGYTF. The V call is TRBV7-9, the J call TRBJ1-2, with D possibly TRBD1 on 6 matching bases. CDR3 length: 16 residues. V gave up 1 base and J gave up 6 bases, with 18 bases separating them. CDR1 is SEHNR, CDR2 FQNEAQ, per germline (reference sequence). The full variable domain, rest sourced from reference TRBV7-9 and TRBJ1-2, is DTGVSQNPRHKITKRGQNVTFRCDPISEHNRLYWYRQTLGQGPEFLTYFQNEAQLEKSRLLSDRFSAERPKGSFSTLEIQRTEQGDSAMYLCASSLEGIDRFNGYTFGSGTRLTVV.

Comment on this clone: The junction differs from germline at one of its ends, possibly a read error. The chain uses TRBV4-3 and TRBJ2-1, with 11 bases identical to TRBD2. This CDR3 spans 16 amino acids. From germline, CDR1 is LGHNA and CDR2 YSLEER. The CDR3 region has the DNA TGCGCCAGCGGCCAATATAGCGGGGGGGACTACAATGAGCAGTTCTTC. It is translated as CASGQYSGGDYNEQFF.

This clone has a single count. The chain uses TRBV6-6 and TRBJ2-7; D is uncertain. This CDR3 region has 15 residues. The V gene's germline CDR1 is MNHNY and CDR2 SVGAGI (reference sequence). The V end lost 7 bases, the J end lost 2 bases, and 18 bases lay between the germline ends. CDR3 bases: TGTGCCAGCACCGACCCAGGCAGGCTCCCCTACGAGCAGTACTTC. Translating gives CASTDPGRLPYEQYF.

V is TRBV9 and J is TRBJ1-1, with 8 nucleotides matching TRBD1. The CDR3 runs 11 residues. Germline CDR1 SGDLS, CDR2 YYNGEE. Germline trimming cut 3 bases from V and 12 bases from J; bases unmatched to any gene: 4. The CDR3 bases are TGTGCCAGCAGCGGGACAGGGAGACCTTTCTTT. Amino acids: CASSGTGRPFF.

This clone was recorded only once. V is TRBV30 and J is TRBJ1-1; 7 bases match TRBD1. The CDR3 covers 13 residues. The V segment lost 2 bases and the J segment 4 bases; nucleotides outside the gene matches: 4. Germline V gene lookup returns CDR1 GTSNPN and CDR2 SVGIG (reference sequence). CDR3 region: CAWSSRQGTEAFF. For the CDR3, the DNA is TGTGCCTGGAGTTCTCGACAGGGCACTGAAGCTTTCTTT.

The chain carries TRBV7-6 and TRBJ1-3; D may be TRBD1 (5 bases). This CDR3 comprises 15 residues. V lost 6 bases, J lost 0 bases, and 12 bases lay in between. The V gene's germline CDR1 is SGHVS and CDR2 FNYEAQ. CDR3 in amino acids: CASSSGLPSGNTIYF. CDR3 DNA: TGTGCCAGCAGTTCGGGACTCCCCTCTGGAAACACCATATATTTT.

This clone was picked up one time. The chain combines TRBV12-5 with TRBJ2-7; 7 bases line up with TRBD1. Germline lookup yields CDR1 LGHNT and CDR2 FRNRAP. With V trimmed by 1 base and J by 1 base, 4 bases remained unmatched. The length of the CDR3 is 15 residues. The CDR3 here is CASGLGRDSSYEQYF. CDR3 coding DNA: TGTGCTAGTGGTTTGGGCCGGGACAGTTCCTACGAGCAGTACTTC.

J is TRBJ2-2 and V is TRBV9; 8 positions match TRBD2. Germline CDR1 is SGDLS and CDR2 is YYNGEE. V lost 0 bases, J lost 7 bases, and 8 bases stayed unmatched. The CDR3 is made up of 16 amino acids. CDR3 bases: TGTGCCAGCAGCGTAGAAATTAGCGGGGATGTCGGGGAGCTGTTTTTT. Protein: CASSVEISGDVGELFF. Full variable domain (rest looked up from reference TRBV9 and TRBJ2-2): DSGVTQTPKHLITATGQRVTLRCSPRSGDLSVYWYQQSLDQGLQFLIQYYNGEERAKGNILERFSAQQFPDLHSELNLSSLELGDSALYFCASSVEISGDVGELFFGEGSRLTVL.

J is TRBJ1-2 and V is TRBV6-5; the D gene is possibly TRBD1 (5 bases). Per germline, CDR1 MNHEY and CDR2 SVGAGI. The CDR3 runs to 14 residues. The V and J ends lost 2 bases and 8 bases respectively, with 15 bases between them. CDR3 in amino acids: CASSYRGLLYGYTF. The CDR3 region has the DNA TGTGCCAGCAGTTACAGGGGATTATTGTACGGCTACACCTTC.

The chain recombines TRBV27 with TRBJ2-1, with D unresolved. Looked up from germline, CDR1 is MNHEY and CDR2 is SMNVEV (reference sequence). The CDR3 extends over 10 amino acids. Trimming pared 7 bases from V and 12 bases from J, leaving 10 bases between. The CDR3 sequence: CASNIRRQFF. The CDR3, as DNA: TGTGCCAGCAATATCCGTAGGCAGTTCTTC.

As regards this clone: Within the sample, other DNA sequences also encode this same CDR3. The chain recombines TRBV7-9 with TRBJ2-5; 7 bases map to TRBD1. The CDR3 loop spans 15 amino acids. V dropped 5 bases and J dropped 2; count of bases not matched to a gene: 8. CDR1 is SEHNR and CDR2 is FQNEAQ in the germline V gene (reference sequence). CDR3: CASSRKDRVQETQYF. DNA of the CDR3: TGTGCCAGCAGCCGAAAAGACAGGGTTCAAGAGACCCAGTACTTC.

V and J are TRBV2 and TRBJ2-7, with 7 bases identical to TRBD1. This CDR3 spans 14 amino acids. Germline V gives CDR1 SNHLY, CDR2 FYNNEI. With V trimmed by 8 bases and J by 0 bases, 7 bases remained unmatched. CDR3 in amino acids: CASQVWDSSYEQYF. CDR3 sequence (DNA): TGTGCCAGCCAGGTCTGGGACAGCTCCTACGAGCAGTACTTC.

On this clone: The same CDR3 can be traced to other DNA sequences in this sample. The chain is built from TRBV27 and TRBJ2-1; D is ambiguous. The CDR3 totals 11 residues. Germline V gene lookup returns CDR1 MNHEY and CDR2 SMNVEV (reference sequence). Trimming left V 4 bases short and J 7 bases short, with 5 bases between. The CDR3 bases are TGTGCCAGCAGTTCAAATAATGAGCAGTTCTTC. Protein sequence: CASSSNNEQFF.

The chain links TRBV15 to TRBJ2-7; 7 nucleotides line up with TRBD1. The CDR3 totals 14 residues. The V and J ends lost 8 bases and 0 bases, in that order; junction bases with no gene match: 7. CDR1 LNHNV and CDR2 YYDKDF come from the germline V gene (reference sequence). The chain's CDR3 is CATGTAASSYEQYF. As DNA, the CDR3 is TGTGCCACCGGGACAGCGGCGAGCTCCTACGAGCAGTACTTC.

The chain combines TRBV27 with TRBJ2-7; 10 bases map to TRBD2. Losses at the gene ends were 3 bases for V and 5 bases for J; bases not matched to a gene: 10. The CDR3 has 16 residues. Germline V CDR1 and CDR2: MNHEY, SMNVEV (reference sequence). CDR3 nucleotides: TGTGCCAGCAGTTTCTTCGTTACTAGCGGGGTCGACGAGCAGTACTTC. It encodes CASSFFVTSGVDEQYF.

The chain uses TRBV18 and TRBJ1-2, with D possibly being TRBD1 (5 bases). Looked up from germline, CDR1 is KGHSH and CDR2 is LQKENI. V was shortened by 6 bases and J by 8 bases, with 28 bases between the two germline ends. This CDR3 spans 17 amino acids. CDR3 protein: CASSQGLIGSVLEGYTF. The CDR3 DNA is TGTGCCAGCTCTCAGGGACTTATCGGCTCCGTTTTGGAAGGCTACACCTTC.

The chain links TRBV7-9 to TRBJ2-7; 9 positions match TRBD2. The trim removed 5 bases at V and 7 bases at J, leaving 15 bases unmatched. This CDR3 has 16 residues. Germline lookup yields CDR1 SEHNR and CDR2 FQNEAQ (reference sequence). As DNA, the CDR3 is TGTGCCAGCAGCCCGTCCGGCGGGGGGGCCCTTAGGGAGCAGTACTTC. It translates to CASSPSGGGALREQYF.

This clone is a singleton in its sample. The chain recombines TRBV6-6 with TRBJ1-2, with a tentative D call TRBD1 (6 bases). The CDR3 consists of 15 residues. Germline V CDR1 and CDR2: MNHNY, SVGAGI (reference sequence). V lost 2 bases and J lost 0, with 10 bases in between. The CDR3 DNA reads TGTGCCAGCAGTTACGAAGGGACACCTAACTATGGCTACACCTTC. It translates to CASSYEGTPNYGYTF.

This rearrangement joins TRBV18 to TRBJ2-7; 9 bases are a match to TRBD1. Trimming removed 5 bases from V and 6 bases from J; junction bases left unmatched: 11. CDR1 is KGHSH and CDR2 is LQKENI in the germline V gene. The CDR3 totals 15 residues. CDR3 sequence: CASSNRDREVGEQYF. The CDR3 DNA is TGTGCCAGCTCAAACCGGGACAGGGAGGTCGGCGAGCAGTACTTC.

This rearrangement joins TRBV19 to TRBJ2-2, with TRBD2 matching over 7 bases. The CDR3 is 15 residues long. After removal of 6 bases from V and 1 base from J, the junction contained 5 bases not matched to a gene. Germline V lookup: CDR1 LNHDA, CDR2 SQIVND (reference sequence). The CDR3 DNA reads TGTGCCAGTAGACCCGGGACTATGAACACCGGGGAGCTGTTTTTT. The encoded protein is CASRPGTMNTGELFF.

This clone appeared once. The chain uses TRBV11-3 and TRBJ2-7; D gene ambiguous. Trimming took off 1 base at V and 2 bases at J, with 6 bases between the two ends. The CDR3 runs to 13 residues. Per germline, CDR1 SGHNT and CDR2 YENEEA. The CDR3 region is CASSLGQTYEQYF. DNA for the CDR3: TGTGCCAGCAGCTTAGGGCAGACCTACGAGCAGTACTTC. Full variable domain (outside the CDR3, taken from reference TRBV11-3 and TRBJ2-7): EAGVVQSPRYKIIEKKQPVAFWCNPISGHNTLYWYLQNLGQGPELLIRYENEEAVDDSQLPKDRFSAERLKGVDSTLKIQPAELGDSAVYLCASSLGQTYEQYFGPGTRLTVT.

V and J are TRBV7-9 and TRBJ2-7, with 8 bases aligning to TRBD2. The CDR3 runs to 15 residues. Trimming took 5 bases from V and 2 from J; bases not matched to a gene: 8. CDR1 SEHNR and CDR2 FQNEAQ come from the germline V gene (reference sequence). The CDR3 loop is CASSPRTGLAYEQYF. The CDR3 nucleotides read TGTGCCAGCAGCCCTCGAACGGGACTAGCCTACGAGCAGTACTTC.

CDR3 protein: CASSRQGVLADTQYF. The CDR3, as DNA: TGCGCCAGCAGTCGACAGGGGGTCCTCGCAGATACGCAGTATTTT. V is TRBV10-2 and J is TRBJ2-3, with TRBD1 matching over 9 bases. V trimming: 5 bases; J trimming: 4 bases; junction bases outside the gene matches: 7. Germline V gives CDR1 WSHSY, CDR2 SAAADI. The length of the CDR3 is 15 residues.

V and J are TRBV7-6 and TRBJ2-7; 10 positions match TRBD1. Germline values: CDR1 SGHVS, CDR2 FNYEAQ. CDR3 length: 15 amino acids. The V segment lost 5 bases and the J segment 6 bases; nucleotides outside the gene matches: 10. CDR3 loop: CASSLRTGGVPEQYF. The CDR3, as DNA: TGTGCCAGCAGCCTCAGGACAGGGGGGGTCCCCGAGCAGTACTTC.

This chain joins TRBV27 and TRBJ2-2; D is perhaps TRBD2 (5 bases). CDR3 length: 16 amino acids. Trimming removed 6 bases from V and 7 bases from J, with 21 bases in between. The germline V gene encodes CDR1 MNHEY and CDR2 SMNVEV (reference sequence). CDR3 coding DNA: TGTGCCAGCAGGACTGGATGGGAAGCGGCAGGCGGGGAGCTGTTTTTT. Its protein product is CASRTGWEAAGGELFF.

The chain recombines TRBV19 with TRBJ1-6, with D maybe TRBD1 (5 bases). The V end was cut by 5 bases, the J end by 5 bases, with 13 bases between. The germline V gene has CDR1 LNHDA and CDR2 SQIVND (reference sequence). The CDR3 is 15 residues long. The CDR3 DNA is TGTGCCAGTAGTGCGGGACCGAAGGATAATTCACCCCTCCACTTT. Translation: CASSAGPKDNSPLHF.

V is TRBV6-9 and J is TRBJ2-7; TRBD1 agrees at 9 bases. CDR3 length equals 15 residues. V shed 3 bases, J shed 3 bases, and the junction held 6 bases outside the gene matches. Germline V gene data show CDR1 as MNHGY and CDR2 as SVAAGI. The chain's CDR3 is CASSYGTGIIYEQYF. The CDR3 DNA is TGTGCCAGCAGTTACGGGACAGGGATCATCTACGAGCAGTACTTC.